This TCR beta chain was sequenced in a study of shared clonotypes between healthy human individuals. Study at large: Serving as donors were two women and three men, whose ages spanned 18 to 49.

CDR1 is MDHEN and CDR2 is SYDVKM in the germline V gene. Unmatched junction bases numbered 23, after V lost 10 bases and J lost 5 bases. The CDR3 loop spans 18 amino acids. This table comes from immunoSEQ multiplex PCR, and its TCRdb copy is limited to in-frame clones, with some not included. Of fewer than 1.8 million clones listed, 98% are singletons. The study drew its donors from healthy HIV-negative adults without recent acute infections or vaccinations. This receptor was obtained from a man aged 25 to 45 in good health. The sample was naive CD4+ T cells sorted from blood. Subset here: CD45RA+ positively selected. The chain joins TRBV28 to TRBJ2-1; 7 bases are a match to TRBD1. The CDR3 spells CATDLGSQTGVGHNEQFF. The CDR3 nucleotides are TGTGCCACCGACCTTGGGTCTCAAACAGGGGTGGGACACAATGAGCAGTTCTTC.